Listed here are 3 T cell receptor beta chains from one sample, sequenced in a study of vaccination effects on CD4 cells after COVID-19. ViraFEST expansion of antigen-specific CD4+ T cells with viral peptide pools preceded sequencing. Isolation of CD4+ T cells took place after more than 9 days of culture. Their specific antigens are unknown. Method: immunoSEQ multiplex PCR; TCRdb's copy keeps in-frame clones and lacks some. The sample includes about 20,000 clones, approximately 70% of them seen just once. Here the sequenced sample was CD4+ T cells from PBMCs cultured with HCoV-229E spike peptides, taken before COVID-19 vaccination. Receptor source: a human donor who received a COVID-19 vaccine.

This clone was counted once. The chain has TRBV7-9 and TRBJ2-5; D not resolved. The CDR3 totals 12 residues. V was shortened by 3 bases and J by 5 bases, with 7 bases between the two germline ends. Germline lookup yields CDR1 SEHNR and CDR2 FQNEAQ (reference sequence). The CDR3 loop is CASSLERETQYF. CDR3 nucleotide sequence: TGTGCCAGCAGCTTGGAGAGGGAGACCCAGTACTTC. Looking up the rest from reference TRBV7-9 and TRBJ2-5 gives the full variable domain: DTGVSQNPRHKITKRGQNVTFRCDPISEHNRLYWYRQTLGQGPEFLTYFQNEAQLEKSRLLSDRFSAERPKGSFSTLEIQRTEQGDSAMYLCASSLERETQYFGPGTRLLVL.

This clone was detected once. V and J are TRBV21-1 and TRBJ1-3; the DNA was not compared with TRBD1, the D call given in the table. TRBV21-1 is annotated as a pseudogene. The CDR3 spans 17 residues. CDR3 DNA sequence: TGTGCCAGCAGCAAAGCAAGGCAGGGTAACACTGGAAACACCATATATTTT. This encodes CASSKARQGNTGNTIYF.

CDR3 residues: CASSPPGRLYNEQFF. The CDR3 DNA sequence: TGTGCCAGCAGCCCTCCGGGACGGCTATACAATGAGCAGTTCTTC. This rearrangement joins TRBV5-4 to TRBJ2-1; D could derive from TRBD1 or TRBD2 (5 bases each). Germline-derived CDR1 and CDR2 are SGHNT and YYREEE (reference sequence). V was trimmed by 4 bases and J by 4 bases, leaving 15 bases between them. The CDR3 loop spans 15 amino acids.